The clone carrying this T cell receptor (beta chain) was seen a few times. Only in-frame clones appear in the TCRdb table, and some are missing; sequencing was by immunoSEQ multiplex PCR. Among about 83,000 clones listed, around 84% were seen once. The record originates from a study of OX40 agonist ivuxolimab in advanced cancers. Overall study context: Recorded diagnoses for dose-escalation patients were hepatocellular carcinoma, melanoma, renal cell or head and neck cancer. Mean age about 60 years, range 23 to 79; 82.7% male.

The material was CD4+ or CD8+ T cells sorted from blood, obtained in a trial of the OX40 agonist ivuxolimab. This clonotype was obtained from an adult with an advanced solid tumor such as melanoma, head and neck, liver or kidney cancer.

The CDR3 nucleotides read TGTGCCAGCAGCCTAAGACAGGGGGCGTCAGAGGAGCAGTACTTC. This gives the protein CASSLRQGASEEQYF. The V and J genes are TRBV6-1 and TRBJ2-7; 10 nucleotides match TRBD1. V lost 6 bases, J lost 7 bases, and 12 bases stayed unmatched. The CDR3 spans 15 residues. Germline values: CDR1 MNHNS, CDR2 SASEGT.